The next 22 T cell receptor beta chains were all read from a single sample in a study of blood T cell repertoires in COVID-19. Clones were sequenced by immunoSEQ multiplex PCR, and TCRdb holds only the in-frame ones, with some missing. This table holds under 250,000 clones, 65% to 90% found once. The specimen was PBMCs or T cells enriched from blood (not recorded which). These receptors were collected from a woman in her forties or fifties with acute COVID-19.

The genes are TRBV7-2 and TRBJ1-3; tentatively, D is TRBD1 (5 bases). The V gene's germline CDR1 is SGHTA and CDR2 FQGNSA. Trimming removed 8 bases at V and 0 bases at J, with 17 bases between. The CDR3 is made up of 16 amino acids. CDR3 nucleotides: TGTGCCAGCGCCCCGATAGACAGTCCCTCTGGAAACACCATATATTTT. It encodes CASAPIDSPSGNTIYF.

The V gene is TRBV7-9, the J gene TRBJ2-1, with a weak D call TRBD1 (6 bases). The V end was cut by 8 bases, the J end by 3 bases, with 17 bases between. CDR3 length: 15 amino acids. The germline V gene has CDR1 SEHNR and CDR2 FQNEAQ (reference sequence). Here the CDR3 DNA reads TGTGCCAGCTCCCTGATTGGGGGCGTCTACAATGAGCAGTTCTTC. It yields the protein CASSLIGGVYNEQFF.

This chain joins TRBV5-1 and TRBJ2-7; 7 nucleotides line up with TRBD2. The V and J ends lost 1 base and 0 bases, in that order; junction bases with no gene match: 4. Per germline, CDR1 SGHRS and CDR2 YFSETQ. The CDR3 is 15 residues long. CDR3 DNA: TGCGCCAGCAGCTTGCGGGAGGCGAACTCCTACGAGCAGTACTTC. Protein product: CASSLREANSYEQYF. Together with reference TRBV5-1 and TRBJ2-7, the CDR3 gives the full variable domain: KAGVTQTPRYLIKTRGQQVTLSCSPISGHRSVSWYQQTPGQGLQFLFEYFSETQRNKGNFPGRFSGRQFSNSRSEMNVSTLELGDSALYLCASSLREANSYEQYFGPGTRLTVT.

This clone was found a few times. The rearrangement joins TRBV3-1 (or the pseudogene TRBV3-2) to TRBJ1-2, with D possibly being TRBD1 (5 bases). V was pared by 0 bases and J by 8 bases, with 10 bases between. CDR1 and CDR2 from the germline V gene are LGHDT and YNNKEL (reference sequence). The CDR3 is 13 residues long. In nucleotides, the CDR3 is TGTGCCAGCAGCCAAGAAGACAGATGGGGCTACACCTTC. Translated, it gives CASSQEDRWGYTF.

The chain couples TRBV28 to TRBJ2-7, with D maybe TRBD2 (5 bases). Germline V gives CDR1 MDHEN, CDR2 SYDVKM. This CDR3 spans 11 amino acids. V lost 5 bases, J lost 7 bases, and 9 bases lay in between. This chain's CDR3 is CASSVRGEQYF. DNA for the CDR3: TGTGCCAGCAGTGTACGAGGGGAGCAGTACTTC.

The gene calls are TRBV27 and TRBJ2-7; a weak D match, TRBD2 (7 bases). The CDR3 runs 16 residues. Per the germline V gene, CDR1 is MNHEY and CDR2 is SMNVEV (reference sequence). The ends were cut back, 3 bases at V and 2 bases at J, with 17 bases in the middle. CDR3 bases: TGTGCCAGCAGTTTCCGCCTTGGAGGGGGGGCCTACGAGCAGTACTTC. It encodes CASSFRLGGGAYEQYF.

This clone was found a few times. The chain carries TRBV18 and TRBJ2-7; possible D gene TRBD2, 6 bases. V lost 3 bases to trimming and J lost 2 bases, with 17 bases between them. Germline V lookup: CDR1 KGHSH, CDR2 LQKENI. The CDR3 length is 16 residues. CDR3 sequence: CASSPSSSAKTYEQYF. DNA for the CDR3: TGTGCCAGCTCACCTTCGTCTAGCGCCAAAACCTACGAGCAGTACTTC.

The chain couples TRBV5-1 to TRBJ2-1, with TRBD2 matching 10 bases. The germline CDR1 and CDR2 sequences are SGHRS and YFSETQ. The CDR3 sequence is 17 residues long. V shed 4 bases, J shed 5 bases, and the junction held 12 bases outside the gene matches. CDR3 amino acids: CASSRRSTSGQNNEQFF. The DNA for the CDR3 is TGCGCCAGCAGCCGTCGATCGACTAGCGGGCAAAACAATGAGCAGTTCTTC. The variable domain in full, with the rest retrieved from reference TRBV5-1 and TRBJ2-1, is KAGVTQTPRYLIKTRGQQVTLSCSPISGHRSVSWYQQTPGQGLQFLFEYFSETQRNKGNFPGRFSGRQFSNSRSEMNVSTLELGDSALYLCASSRRSTSGQNNEQFFGPGTRLTVL.

J is TRBJ2-7 and V is TRBV5-1; TRBD2 aligns across 12 bases. The CDR3 runs to 14 residues. Germline values: CDR1 SGHRS, CDR2 YFSETQ. With 4 bases clipped from V and 3 bases from J, the junction kept 2 bases outside the gene matches. The CDR3 sequence is CASSPSGRVYEQYF. The CDR3 region has the DNA TGCGCCAGCAGCCCTAGCGGGAGGGTCTACGAGCAGTACTTC. Together with reference TRBV5-1 and TRBJ2-7, the CDR3 gives the full variable domain: KAGVTQTPRYLIKTRGQQVTLSCSPISGHRSVSWYQQTPGQGLQFLFEYFSETQRNKGNFPGRFSGRQFSNSRSEMNVSTLELGDSALYLCASSPSGRVYEQYFGPGTRLTVT.

This rearrangement joins TRBV10-3 to TRBJ1-2; D unresolved. V was shortened by 5 bases and J by 2 bases, with 9 bases between the two germline ends. Germline assignment: CDR1 ENHRY and CDR2 SYGVKD. The CDR3 has 13 amino acids. CDR3 DNA sequence: TGTGCCATCAGTAGCGACTTGAACTATGGCTACACCTTC. It is translated as CAISSDLNYGYTF.

The chain couples TRBV2 to TRBJ1-6; TRBD1 aligns across 7 bases. V shed 1 base and J 7 bases; nucleotides not matched to a gene: 4. The CDR3 is made up of 15 amino acids. Germline values: CDR1 SNHLY, CDR2 FYNNEI. The CDR3 region is CASSEETGLNSPLHF. In DNA, the CDR3 is TGTGCCAGCAGTGAAGAGACAGGGTTGAATTCACCCCTCCACTTT.

V usage is TRBV28 and J usage is TRBJ2-4; a weak D match, TRBD1 (6 bases). Germline-derived CDR1 and CDR2 are MDHEN and SYDVKM. This CDR3 has 13 amino acids. With 8 bases removed from V and 2 bases from J, the gap between germline ends came to 10 bases. The CDR3 is CASLQGPKNIQYF. The CDR3 DNA sequence: TGTGCCAGCTTACAGGGTCCCAAAAACATTCAGTACTTC.

About this clone itself: A junction end diverges from the germline sequence, so it may reflect a read error. The chain is built from TRBV10-2 and TRBJ2-2, with 13 bases that match TRBD2. The germline V gene encodes CDR1 WSHSY and CDR2 SAAADI. This CDR3 comprises 17 residues. The CDR3 DNA reads TGCGCCAGCAGAGAGTGGACTAGCGGGAGGAACACCGGGGAGCTGTTTTTT. It translates to CASREWTSGRNTGELFF.

The chain couples TRBV24-1 to TRBJ1-5, with D hard to call. V lost 3 bases and J 4 bases, leaving 12 bases between the germline ends. The CDR3 loop spans 15 amino acids. Germline V gives CDR1 KGHDR, CDR2 SFDVKD. CDR3 in amino acids: CATSDPAALNQPQHF. The CDR3 region has the DNA TGTGCCACCAGTGATCCGGCGGCCCTTAATCAGCCCCAGCATTTT.

This sequence joins TRBV5-6 and TRBJ2-7; 8 bases map to TRBD2. V trimming: 2 bases; J trimming: 7 bases; junction bases outside the gene matches: 14. CDR3 length: 16 residues. CDR1 SGHDT and CDR2 YYEEEE come from the germline V gene. The CDR3 bases are TGTGCCAGCAGCTTATGGGGGACTAGTGCTTCTCGGGAGCAGTACTTC. Translating it yields CASSLWGTSASREQYF.

This clone was observed a handful of times. The chain employs TRBV7-9 and TRBJ1-1; 7 positions agree with TRBD1. Germline CDR1 reads SEHNR; CDR2 reads FQNEAQ (reference sequence). V gave up 1 base and J gave up 1 base; unmatched junction bases: 6. This CDR3 has 16 amino acids. CDR3 sequence: CASSLGTGRPNTEAFF. Here the CDR3 DNA reads TGTGCCAGCAGCTTAGGGACAGGTAGGCCGAACACTGAAGCTTTCTTT.

In its sample, this clone was seen once. The V gene is TRBV7-2, the J gene TRBJ1-6; D is uncertain. V was trimmed by 3 bases and J by 7 bases, leaving 16 bases between them. CDR3 length equals 16 residues. Germline loops: CDR1 SGHTA, CDR2 FQGNSA. CDR3 residues: CASSFSGQAPNSPLHF. In nucleotides, the CDR3 is TGTGCCAGCAGCTTTAGCGGTCAGGCCCCGAATTCACCCCTCCACTTT.

This clone was seen a handful of times. This rearrangement joins TRBV7-2 to TRBJ2-7; tentative D call: TRBD1 (5 bases). This CDR3 contains 13 residues. V lost 6 bases to trimming and J lost 7 bases, with 16 bases between them. The germline V gene encodes CDR1 SGHTA and CDR2 FQGNSA. The CDR3 sequence: CASSRQWGREQYF. The DNA for the CDR3 is TGTGCCAGCAGTCGTCAATGGGGCCGGGAGCAGTACTTC.

The rearrangement joins TRBV5-1 to TRBJ2-7, with 9 nucleotides matching TRBD1. Unmatched junction bases numbered 13, after V lost 4 bases and J lost 2 bases. CDR1 is SGHRS and CDR2 is YFSETQ in the germline V gene. This CDR3 comprises 17 residues. Written as DNA, the CDR3 is TGCGCCAGCAGCCTCGGAACAGGGGGCCTAAGAGCCTACGAGCAGTACTTC. This gives the protein CASSLGTGGLRAYEQYF.

The chain combines TRBV12-3 or TRBV12-4 with TRBJ1-1, with D perhaps TRBD1 (6 bases). The CDR3 is 13 amino acids. Trimming cost V 6 bases and J 7 bases, with 15 bases left between them. CDR3 residues: CASSPLGGHEAFF. The CDR3 DNA is TGTGCCAGCAGCCCCCTGGGGGGGCATGAAGCTTTCTTT.

The J gene is TRBJ1-3, the V gene TRBV19; 11 nucleotides agree with TRBD1. The CDR3 is 20 amino acids. CDR1 is LNHDA and CDR2 is SQIVND in the germline V gene (reference sequence). V was pared by 5 bases and J by 0 bases, with 15 bases of the junction left unmatched. The chain's CDR3 is CASSPGTGTGGTNSGNTIYF. In nucleotides, the CDR3 is TGTGCCAGTAGTCCAGGAACCGGGACAGGGGGAACGAACTCTGGAAACACCATATATTTT.

This clone appeared a few times. The chain carries TRBV27 and TRBJ2-1, with D possibly matching TRBD1 (5 bases). The CDR3 length is 17 residues. V lost 6 bases, J lost 6 bases, and 24 bases lay in between. The germline gives CDR1 MNHEY, CDR2 SMNVEV (reference sequence). The CDR3: CASSPDHFGAHINEQFF. CDR3 DNA: TGTGCCAGCAGCCCCGATCATTTTGGGGCCCACATCAATGAGCAGTTCTTC.